This T cell receptor beta chain was observed in a study of technical replicates of blood from a few donors. TCRdb's table, derived via immunoSEQ multiplex PCR, lists solely in-frame clones and lacks some. The table includes tens of thousands of clones, 95% to 98% detected once. V was shortened by 2 bases and J by 4 bases, with 12 bases between the two germline ends. The V gene's germline CDR1 is SGHDT and CDR2 YYEEEE. The CDR3 is 15 residues long. The sequence came from a human donor in good health. The sample was T cells isolated from PBMCs. The chain joins TRBV5-6 to TRBJ2-2; D may be TRBD2 (6 bases). The CDR3 bases are TGTGCCAGCAGCTTTCTAGGAGGGGCCACCGGGGAGCTGTTTTTT. Encoded protein: CASSFLGGATGELFF. Based on the CDR3 plus reference TRBV5-6 and TRBJ2-2, the full variable domain is DAGVTQSPTHLIKTRGQQVTLRCSPKSGHDTVSWYQQALGQGPQFIFQYYEEEERQRGNFPDRFSGHQFPNYSSELNVNALLLGDSALYLCASSFLGGATGELFFGEGSRLTVL.